This T cell receptor (beta chain) was captured by sequencing in a study of T cell repertoires in cytomegalovirus infection. Study-level results: Carriers of CMV plus the relevant HLA were identified by cumulative public TCR beta family frequency.

The CDR3 is 14 amino acids. V was clipped by 6 bases and J by 9 bases, with 18 bases between them. Germline V lookup: CDR1 SQVTM, CDR2 ANQGSEA. As regards this clonotype: The antigen is undetermined.

One entry per CDR3 protein results from TCRdb running MiXCR on the reads. Among some 97,000 distinct CDR3 sequences listed, under 25% were seen once. V gene TRBV29-1 combines with J gene TRBJ1-6; D is possibly TRBD1 (6 bases). Material: CD8+ T cells from PBMCs. The clonotype comes from a human donor in good health (CMV status not recorded). Some clones in this sample may be carry-over from other donors' samples. The CDR3: CSVEGEERGSPLHF. CDR3 bases: TGCAGCGTGGAGGGGGAGGAACGAGGTTCACCCCTCCACTTT.